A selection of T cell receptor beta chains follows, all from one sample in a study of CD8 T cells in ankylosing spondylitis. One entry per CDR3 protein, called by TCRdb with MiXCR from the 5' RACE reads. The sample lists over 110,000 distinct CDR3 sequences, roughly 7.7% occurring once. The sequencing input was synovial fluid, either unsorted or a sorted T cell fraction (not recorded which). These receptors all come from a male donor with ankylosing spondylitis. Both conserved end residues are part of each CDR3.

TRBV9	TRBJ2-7	CASSARGGKYEQYF
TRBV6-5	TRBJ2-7	CASSYQGATSGSSYEQYF
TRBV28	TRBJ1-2	CASSSGTGGRGYTF
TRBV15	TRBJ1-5	CATSRDHRNQPQHF
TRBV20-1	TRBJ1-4	CSAWTGGGNEKLFF
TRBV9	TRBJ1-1	CASSREGDTEAFF
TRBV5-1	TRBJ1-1	CASSPTRNTEAFF
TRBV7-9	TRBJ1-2	CASSEVGTTRGYTF
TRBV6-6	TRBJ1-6	CASSRSNSPLHF
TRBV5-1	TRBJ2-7	CASSAGRRADEQYF
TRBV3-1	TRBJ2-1	CASSPPGLALSEQFF
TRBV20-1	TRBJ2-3	CSARGLAGMTDTQYF
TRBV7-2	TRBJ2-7	CASSLTGGLEQYF
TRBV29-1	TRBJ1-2	CSVEVRDLNYGYTF
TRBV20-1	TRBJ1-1	CSAMGVWAEAFF
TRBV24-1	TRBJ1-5	CATSDLGQGDQPQHF
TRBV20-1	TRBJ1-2	CRATGTAYNYGYTF
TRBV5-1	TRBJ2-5	CASSDTGNQETQYF
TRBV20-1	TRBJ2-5	CSARPGGAEETQYF
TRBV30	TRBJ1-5	CAWSVGGGEGQPQHF
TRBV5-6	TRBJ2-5	CASSSLAGGRETQYF
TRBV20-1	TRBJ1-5	CSARDPRSNQPQHF